A single sample gave rise to the 8 T cell receptor beta chains below, sequenced in a study of cytomegalovirus exposure and HLA in healthy donors. PCR involved 60 Vbeta and 13 Jbeta primers. Assay used: immunoSEQ multiplex PCR; TCRdb lists only in-frame clones, some missing. The sample lists over 85,000 clones, approximately 76% occurring once. Sequencing used PBMCs. The receptors were gathered from a man in his forties in good health and CMV-seronegative.

This clone was counted between two and nine times. CDR3: CASSPTGQGSPYEQYF. The CDR3 DNA sequence: TGTGCCAGCAGCCCCACCGGACAGGGTAGTCCCTACGAGCAGTACTTC. V usage is TRBV5-4 and J usage is TRBJ2-5; 8 bases map to TRBD1. The better agreement between TRBJ2-7 and the DNA end casts doubt on the J call. Per germline, CDR1 SGHNT and CDR2 YYREEE (reference sequence). The CDR3 loop spans 16 amino acids.

V gene TRBV14 combines with J gene TRBJ2-7; possibly TRBD1 for D (6 bases). Per the germline V gene, CDR1 is SGHDN and CDR2 is FVKESK. This CDR3 spans 14 amino acids. The V and J ends lost 2 bases and 3 bases respectively, with 11 bases between them. CDR3 DNA: TGTGCCAGCAGCCAACTAACAGGGTTCTACGAGCAGTACTTC. Amino acids: CASSQLTGFYEQYF.

This clone was picked up a small number of times. The gene calls are TRBV27 and TRBJ1-5; D unresolved. This CDR3 is built from 12 residues. Germline CDR1 and CDR2: MNHEY and SMNVEV (reference sequence). Deletions cut 5 bases from V and 7 bases from J, with 9 bases between. CDR3 loop: CASSLRGQPQHF. CDR3 DNA sequence: TGTGCCAGCAGTCTCCGGGGACAGCCCCAGCATTTT.

The sample holds a few counts of this clone. The gene calls are TRBV7-2 and TRBJ2-3; 8 bases map to TRBD2. The CDR3 loop spans 15 amino acids. Germline trimming cut 5 bases from V and 0 bases from J; bases unmatched to any gene: 4. CDR1 and CDR2 (germline): SGHTA, FQGNSA. CDR3 region: CASSVTSGSTDTQYF. The CDR3 DNA reads TGTGCCAGCAGCGTCACTAGCGGTAGCACAGATACGCAGTATTTT.

The chain couples TRBV4-1 to TRBJ1-5; 7 nucleotides agree with TRBD1. From germline, CDR1 is MGHRA and CDR2 YSYEKL. The CDR3 extends over 17 amino acids. V was pared by 1 base and J by 0 bases, with 6 bases of the junction left unmatched. CDR3 sequence reads: CASSQVRQGDSNQPQHF. The CDR3 bases are TGCGCCAGCAGCCAAGTTAGGCAGGGGGATAGCAATCAGCCCCAGCATTTT.

This sequence joins TRBV2 and TRBJ2-2, with 10 bases that match TRBD2. The germline V gene has CDR1 SNHLY and CDR2 FYNNEI. V lost 10 bases to trimming and J lost 6 bases; unmatched junction nucleotides: 11. This CDR3 contains 15 residues. CDR3 region: CATRPGLAGAGELFF. The CDR3, as DNA: TGTGCCACACGCCCGGGGCTAGCGGGGGCCGGGGAGCTGTTTTTT.

The sample holds a few counts of this clone. The chain links TRBV5-1 to TRBJ2-3; the D gene is possibly TRBD1 (5 bases). From germline, CDR1 is SGHRS and CDR2 YFSETQ. This CDR3 contains 15 residues. The V end was cut by 0 bases, the J end by 1 base, with 9 bases between. CDR3 sequence: CASSLEGYGTDTQYF. In DNA, the CDR3 is TGCGCCAGCAGCTTGGAGGGGTATGGCACAGATACGCAGTATTTT.

This clone was recorded once. The rearrangement uses TRBV7-2 and TRBJ1-6, with 7 bases identical to TRBD1. This CDR3 comprises 16 residues. Germline CDR1 is SGHTA and CDR2 is FQGNSA. With V trimmed by 4 bases and J by 4 bases, 7 bases remained unmatched. The chain's CDR3 is CASSYTGANYNSPLHF. CDR3 nucleotide sequence: TGTGCCAGCAGCTATACAGGGGCCAATTATAATTCACCCCTCCACTTT. Full variable domain (remainder filled in from reference TRBV7-2 and TRBJ1-6): GAGVSQSPSNKVTEKGKDVELRCDPISGHTALYWYRQSLGQGLEFLIYFQGNSAPDKSGLPSDRFSAERTGGSVSTLTIQRTQQEDSAVYLCASSYTGANYNSPLHFGNGTRLTVT.